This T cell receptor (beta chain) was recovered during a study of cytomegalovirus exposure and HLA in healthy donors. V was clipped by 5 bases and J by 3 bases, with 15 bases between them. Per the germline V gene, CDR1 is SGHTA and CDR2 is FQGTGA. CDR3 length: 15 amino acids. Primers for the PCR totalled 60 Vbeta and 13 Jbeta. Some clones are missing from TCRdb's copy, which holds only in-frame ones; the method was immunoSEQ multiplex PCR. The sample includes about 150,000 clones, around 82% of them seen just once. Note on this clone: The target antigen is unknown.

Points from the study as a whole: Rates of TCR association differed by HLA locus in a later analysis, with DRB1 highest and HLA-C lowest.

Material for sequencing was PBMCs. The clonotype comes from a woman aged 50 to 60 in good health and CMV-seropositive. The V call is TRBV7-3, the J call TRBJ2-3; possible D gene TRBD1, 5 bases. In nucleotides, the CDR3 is TGTGCCAGCAGCCTCGGACACCACGGGACAGATACGCAGTATTTT. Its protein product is CASSLGHHGTDTQYF.